This T cell receptor (beta chain) was found in a study of blood T cell repertoires in COVID-19. Across the whole study: In each case, the material was cDNA or gDNA derived from T cells, B-cell-depleted T cells, or PBMCs.

Original data processing: Estimates of nucleated cell counts were drawn from the amplification of reference gene primers. Method: immunoSEQ multiplex PCR; TCRdb's copy keeps in-frame clones and lacks some. V and J calls and clone size follow that table, whereas D and trimming were derived from the DNA. The sample lists a few hundred thousand clones; approximately 88% were seen once. The CDR3 loop spans 15 amino acids. With V trimmed by 6 bases and J by 5 bases, 8 bases remained unmatched. Germline loops: CDR1 SNHLY, CDR2 FYNNEI. What was sequenced was peripheral blood. The receptor was derived from a woman aged 30 to 39 who had recovered from COVID-19. The J gene is TRBJ2-7, the V gene TRBV2; 12 bases align to TRBD2. CDR3 coding DNA: TGTGCCAGCAGATCACGACTAGCGGGGGAGAACGAGCAGTACTTC. It encodes CASRSRLAGENEQYF.